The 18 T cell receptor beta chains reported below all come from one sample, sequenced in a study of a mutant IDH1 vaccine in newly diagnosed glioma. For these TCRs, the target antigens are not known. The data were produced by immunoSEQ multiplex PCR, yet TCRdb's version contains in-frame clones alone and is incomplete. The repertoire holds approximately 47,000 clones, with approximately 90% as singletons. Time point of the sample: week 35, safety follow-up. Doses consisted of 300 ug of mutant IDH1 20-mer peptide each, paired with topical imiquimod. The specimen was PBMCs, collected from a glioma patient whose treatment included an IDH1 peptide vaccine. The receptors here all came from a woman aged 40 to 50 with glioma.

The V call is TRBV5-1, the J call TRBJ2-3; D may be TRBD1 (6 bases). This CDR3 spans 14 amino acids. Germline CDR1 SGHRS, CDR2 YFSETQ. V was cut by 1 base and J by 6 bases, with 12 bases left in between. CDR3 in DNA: TGCGCCAGCAGCTTGCAAGGGGGTTTGGATACGCAGTATTTT. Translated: CASSLQGGLDTQYF.

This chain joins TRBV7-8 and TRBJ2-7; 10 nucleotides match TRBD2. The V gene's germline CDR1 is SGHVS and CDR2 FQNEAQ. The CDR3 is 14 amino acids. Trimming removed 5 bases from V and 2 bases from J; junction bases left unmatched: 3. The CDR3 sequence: CASSQREGPYEQYF. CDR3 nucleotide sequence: TGTGCCAGCAGCCAGCGGGAGGGCCCCTACGAGCAGTACTTC.

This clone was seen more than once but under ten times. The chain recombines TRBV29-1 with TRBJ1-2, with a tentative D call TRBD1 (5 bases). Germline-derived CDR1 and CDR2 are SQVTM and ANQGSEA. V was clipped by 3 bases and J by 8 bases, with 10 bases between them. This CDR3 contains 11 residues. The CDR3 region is CSVEWQGGYTF. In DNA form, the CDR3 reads TGCAGCGTTGAGTGGCAGGGCGGCTACACCTTC. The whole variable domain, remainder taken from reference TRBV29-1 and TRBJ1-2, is SAVISQKPSRDICQRGTSLTIQCQVDSQVTMMFWYRQQPGQSLTLIATANQGSEATYESGFVIDKFPISRPNLTFSTLTVSNMSPEDSSIYLCSVEWQGGYTFGSGTRLTVV.

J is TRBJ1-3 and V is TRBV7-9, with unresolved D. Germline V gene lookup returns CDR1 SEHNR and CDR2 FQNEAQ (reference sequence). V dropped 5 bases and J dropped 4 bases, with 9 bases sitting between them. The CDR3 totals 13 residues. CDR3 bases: TGTGCCAGCAGCCACGGCGGGGGAAACACCATATATTTT. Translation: CASSHGGGNTIYF.

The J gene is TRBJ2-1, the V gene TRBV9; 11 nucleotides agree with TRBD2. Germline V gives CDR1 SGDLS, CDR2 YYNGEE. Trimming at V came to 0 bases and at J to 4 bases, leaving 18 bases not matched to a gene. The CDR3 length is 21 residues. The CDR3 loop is CASSVDSGSTAGTSGYNEQFF. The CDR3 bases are TGTGCCAGCAGCGTAGATTCTGGGTCTACGGCCGGGACTAGCGGTTACAATGAGCAGTTCTTC.

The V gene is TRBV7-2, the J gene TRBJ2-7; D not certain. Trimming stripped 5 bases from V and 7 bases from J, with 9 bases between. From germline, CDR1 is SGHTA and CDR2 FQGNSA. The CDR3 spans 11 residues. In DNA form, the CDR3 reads TGTGCCAGCAGCAACTACGGAGAGCAGTACTTC. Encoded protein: CASSNYGEQYF.

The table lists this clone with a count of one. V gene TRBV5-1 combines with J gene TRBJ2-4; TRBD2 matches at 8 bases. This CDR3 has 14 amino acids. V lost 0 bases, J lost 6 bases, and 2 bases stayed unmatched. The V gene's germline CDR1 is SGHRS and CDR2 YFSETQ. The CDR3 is CASSLDGGGNIQYF. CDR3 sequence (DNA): TGCGCCAGCAGCTTGGACGGGGGGGGAAACATTCAGTACTTC.

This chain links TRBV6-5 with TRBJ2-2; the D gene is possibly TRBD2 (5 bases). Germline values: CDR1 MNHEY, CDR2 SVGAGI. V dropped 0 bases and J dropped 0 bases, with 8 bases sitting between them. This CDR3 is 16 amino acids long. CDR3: CASSYSTGTNTGELFF. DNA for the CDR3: TGTGCCAGCAGTTACTCAACCGGGACGAACACCGGGGAGCTGTTTTTT.

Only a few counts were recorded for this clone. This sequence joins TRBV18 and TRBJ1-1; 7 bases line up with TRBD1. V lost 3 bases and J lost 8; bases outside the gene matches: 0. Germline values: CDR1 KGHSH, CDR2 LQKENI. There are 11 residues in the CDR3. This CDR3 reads CASSPDREAFF. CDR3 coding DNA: TGTGCCAGCTCACCGGACAGGGAAGCTTTCTTT.

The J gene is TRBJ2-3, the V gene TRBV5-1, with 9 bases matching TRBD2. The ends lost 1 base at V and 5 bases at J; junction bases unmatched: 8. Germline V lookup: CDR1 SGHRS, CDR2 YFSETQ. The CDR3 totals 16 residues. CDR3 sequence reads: CASSLFVSGRGDTQYF. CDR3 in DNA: TGCGCCAGCAGCTTGTTCGTTAGCGGGAGAGGAGATACGCAGTATTTT.

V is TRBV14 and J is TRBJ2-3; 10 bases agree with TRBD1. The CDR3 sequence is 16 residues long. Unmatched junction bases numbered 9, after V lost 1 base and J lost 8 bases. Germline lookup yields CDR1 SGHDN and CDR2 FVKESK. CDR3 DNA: TGTGCCAGCAGCCAAGTATGGGACAGGGGTCTAGGTACGCAGTATTTT. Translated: CASSQVWDRGLGTQYF.

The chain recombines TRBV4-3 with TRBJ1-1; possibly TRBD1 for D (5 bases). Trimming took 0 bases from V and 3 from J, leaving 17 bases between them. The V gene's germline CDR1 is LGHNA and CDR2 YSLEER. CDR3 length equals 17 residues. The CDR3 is CASSQEPLGPGDTEAFF. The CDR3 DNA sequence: TGCGCCAGCAGCCAAGAGCCCCTGGGGCCTGGGGACACTGAAGCTTTCTTT.

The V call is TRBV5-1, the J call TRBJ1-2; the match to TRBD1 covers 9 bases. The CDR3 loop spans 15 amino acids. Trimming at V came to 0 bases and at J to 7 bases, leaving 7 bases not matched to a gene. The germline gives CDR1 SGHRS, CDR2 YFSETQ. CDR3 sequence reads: CASSLDGGQGRGYTF. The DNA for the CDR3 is TGCGCCAGCAGCTTGGATGGGGGACAGGGACGTGGCTACACCTTC.

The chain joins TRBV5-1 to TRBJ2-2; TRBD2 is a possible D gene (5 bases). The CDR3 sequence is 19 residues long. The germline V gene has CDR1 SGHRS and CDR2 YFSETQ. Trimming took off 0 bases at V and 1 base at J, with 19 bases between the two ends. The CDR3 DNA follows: TGCGCCAGCAGCTTGGCTGGGAGTCAGCTTGCTAAGAACACCGGGGAGCTGTTTTTT. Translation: CASSLAGSQLAKNTGELFF.

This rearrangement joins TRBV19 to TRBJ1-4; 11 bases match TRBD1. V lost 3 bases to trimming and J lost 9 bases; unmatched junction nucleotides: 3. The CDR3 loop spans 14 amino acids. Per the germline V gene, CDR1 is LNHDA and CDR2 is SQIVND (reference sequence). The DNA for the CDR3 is TGTGCCAGTAGTATTGTGGACAGGGGGCAAAAACTGTTTTTT. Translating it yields CASSIVDRGQKLFF.

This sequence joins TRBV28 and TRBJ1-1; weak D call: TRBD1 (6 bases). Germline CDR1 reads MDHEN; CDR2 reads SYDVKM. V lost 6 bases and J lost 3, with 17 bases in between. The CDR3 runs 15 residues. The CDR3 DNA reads TGTGCCAGCAGGGGGGGCCACGGGGGGTACACTGAAGCTTTCTTT. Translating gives CASRGGHGGYTEAFF.

The CDR3 DNA follows: TGTGCCAGCAGCCCCACTAGCGGGAGTAGGTTTAATGAGCAGTTCTTC. This translates into CASSPTSGSRFNEQFF. J is TRBJ2-1 and V is TRBV9; 11 bases fit TRBD2. Trimming removed 4 bases from V and 7 bases from J; junction bases left unmatched: 10. From germline, CDR1 is SGDLS and CDR2 YYNGEE. This CDR3 has 16 residues.

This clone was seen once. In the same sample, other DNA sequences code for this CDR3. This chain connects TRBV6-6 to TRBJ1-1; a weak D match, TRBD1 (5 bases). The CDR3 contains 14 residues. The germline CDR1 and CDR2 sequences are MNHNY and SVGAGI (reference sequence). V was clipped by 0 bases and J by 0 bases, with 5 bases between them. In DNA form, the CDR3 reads TGTGCCAGCAGTTACTCGGGGGTGAACACTGAAGCTTTCTTT. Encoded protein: CASSYSGVNTEAFF.